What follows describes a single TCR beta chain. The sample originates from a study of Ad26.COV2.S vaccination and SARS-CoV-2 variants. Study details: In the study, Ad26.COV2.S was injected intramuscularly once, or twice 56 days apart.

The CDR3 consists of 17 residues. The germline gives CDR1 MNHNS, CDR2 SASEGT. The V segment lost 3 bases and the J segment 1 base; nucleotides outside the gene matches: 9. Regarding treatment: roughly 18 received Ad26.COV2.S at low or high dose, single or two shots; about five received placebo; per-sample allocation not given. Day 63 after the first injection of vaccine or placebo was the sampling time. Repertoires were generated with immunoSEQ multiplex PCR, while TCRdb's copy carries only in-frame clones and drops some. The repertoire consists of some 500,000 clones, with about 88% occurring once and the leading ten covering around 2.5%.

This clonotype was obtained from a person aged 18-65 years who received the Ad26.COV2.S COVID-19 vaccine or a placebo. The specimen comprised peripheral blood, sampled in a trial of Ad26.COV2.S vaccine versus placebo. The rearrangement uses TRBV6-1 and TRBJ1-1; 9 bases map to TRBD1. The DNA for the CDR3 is TGTGCCAGCAGTGACCACAGGGGGCACGCGTGGAACACTGAAGCTTTCTTT. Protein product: CASSDHRGHAWNTEAFF.